This passage covers 28 T cell receptor beta chains from one sample sequenced in a study of shared clonotypes between healthy human individuals. The assay was immunoSEQ multiplex PCR, and TCRdb's table has in-frame clones only and misses some. The sample lists 2 million to 3 million clones, 93% occurring once. The sequencing input was naive CD4+ T cells from PBMCs. Stated subset: CD45RA+ positively selected. These receptors came from a man in his late teens or twenties in good health. Some clones in this sample may be carry-over from other donors' samples.

The rearrangement joins TRBV5-1 to TRBJ2-5; no firm D call. V lost 3 bases and J 4 bases, leaving 13 bases between the germline ends. CDR1 and CDR2 (germline): SGHRS, YFSETQ. This CDR3 spans 14 amino acids. The chain's CDR3 is CASSSPGRGETQYF. The CDR3 region has the DNA TGCGCCAGCAGCTCACCGGGCCGTGGAGAGACCCAGTACTTC.

The V call is TRBV15, the J call TRBJ1-5; TRBD1 might be the D (6 bases). The CDR3 has 14 residues. Per germline, CDR1 LNHNV and CDR2 YYDKDF (reference sequence). Trimming left V 0 bases short and J 7 bases short, with 10 bases between. The CDR3 DNA follows: TGTGCCACCAGCAGAGATCTCAGGGGACAGCCCCAGCATTTT. This encodes CATSRDLRGQPQHF.

V usage is TRBV27 and J usage is TRBJ2-1, with 10 positions matching TRBD2. The CDR3 covers 16 residues. Trimming took 5 bases from V and 5 from J; bases not matched to a gene: 9. In germline, CDR1 is MNHEY, CDR2 SMNVEV (reference sequence). The CDR3, as DNA: TGTGCCAGCAGTCGTCCTAGCGGGAGTTTGGACAATGAGCAGTTCTTC. The encoded protein is CASSRPSGSLDNEQFF.

The gene calls are TRBV25-1 and TRBJ2-6; maybe TRBD2 (5 bases). Germline V CDR1 and CDR2: MGHDK, SYGVNS. This CDR3 spans 15 amino acids. Trimming took 7 bases from V and 1 from J, leaving 11 bases between them. Here the CDR3 reads CASTRGISGANVLTF. CDR3 coding DNA: TGTGCCAGCACGCGAGGGATTTCTGGGGCCAACGTCCTGACTTTC.

The chain is built from TRBV5-1 and TRBJ2-5, with 11 bases that match TRBD1. The CDR3 is 15 residues long. Germline assignment: CDR1 SGHRS and CDR2 YFSETQ. J gave up 4 bases and V 4 bases, and 6 bases lay outside the gene matches. The CDR3 reads CASSPGQGAGETQYF. The CDR3 DNA follows: TGCGCCAGCAGCCCCGGACAGGGGGCGGGAGAGACCCAGTACTTC.

The chain recombines TRBV27 with TRBJ1-6; maybe TRBD1 (6 bases). The germline gives CDR1 MNHEY, CDR2 SMNVEV (reference sequence). The CDR3 runs to 17 residues. V lost 2 bases and J lost 4, with 15 bases in between. In DNA form, the CDR3 reads TGTGCCAGCAGTTTAGACCGGGACACCTTTTATAATTCACCCCTCCACTTT. This translates into CASSLDRDTFYNSPLHF.

This clone was observed a single time. The chain has TRBV4-2 and TRBJ1-4, with 7 nucleotides matching TRBD1. The CDR3 is 16 residues long. With V trimmed by 2 bases and J by 2 bases, 5 bases remained unmatched. The germline V gene encodes CDR1 LGHNA and CDR2 YNFKEQ. The CDR3 region is CASSQRQGRTNEKLFF. The CDR3 DNA reads as TGTGCCAGCAGCCAAAGACAGGGTAGGACTAATGAAAAACTGTTTTTT.

About this clone: The same CDR3 can be traced to other DNA sequences in this sample. The gene calls are TRBV9 and TRBJ2-1; no clear D. Germline V gene lookup returns CDR1 SGDLS and CDR2 YYNGEE. The V end was cut by 0 bases, the J end by 7 bases, with 8 bases between. The CDR3 runs to 13 residues. CDR3 sequence reads: CASSVGLRNEQFF. In DNA, the CDR3 is TGTGCCAGCAGCGTAGGGCTACGAAATGAGCAGTTCTTC.

This rearrangement joins TRBV30 to TRBJ1-2; D perhaps matches TRBD1 (5 bases). The germline V gene encodes CDR1 GTSNPN and CDR2 SVGIG (reference sequence). V was clipped by 6 bases and J by 8 bases, with 10 bases between them. The CDR3 has 10 amino acids. Written as DNA, the CDR3 is TGTGCCTGTAGCCACAGGGGCTACACCTTC. This codes for CACSHRGYTF. Using reference TRBV30 and TRBJ1-2 for the parts outside the CDR3, the full variable domain is SQTIHQWPATLVQPVGSPLSLECTVEGTSNPNLYWYRQAAGRGLQLLFYSVGIGQISSEVPQNLSASRPQDRQFILSSKKLLLSDSGFYLCACSHRGYTFGSGTRLTVV.

The rearrangement uses TRBV5-5 and TRBJ2-7; no clear D gene. With 1 base removed from V and 1 base from J, the gap between germline ends came to 6 bases. The CDR3 is 13 amino acids. Germline CDR1 SGHKS, CDR2 YYEKEE (reference sequence). The DNA of the CDR3 is TGTGCCAGCAGCTTGCCGGAATCCTACGAGCAGTACTTC. It yields the protein CASSLPESYEQYF.

V is TRBV2 and J is TRBJ2-7, with 7 nucleotides matching TRBD2. The germline V gene has CDR1 SNHLY and CDR2 FYNNEI. The CDR3 has 12 amino acids. The V gene end was trimmed by 10 bases and the J gene end by 3 bases; junction bases not matched to a gene: 6. The CDR3 sequence is CATPGGGYEQYF. CDR3 nucleotide sequence: TGTGCCACACCGGGGGGAGGCTACGAGCAGTACTTC.

This sequence joins TRBV6-6 and TRBJ2-1; TRBD2 is a possible D gene (5 bases). CDR3 size: 16 residues. V dropped 0 bases and J dropped 7 bases, with 16 bases sitting between them. From germline, CDR1 is MNHNY and CDR2 SVGAGI (reference sequence). CDR3 nucleotide sequence: TGTGCCAGCAGTTACTCGAAGTCTAGCTGGTCGAATGAGCAGTTCTTC. Protein: CASSYSKSSWSNEQFF.

The gene calls are TRBV18 and TRBJ1-1; D is possibly TRBD1 (5 bases). Germline V lookup: CDR1 KGHSH, CDR2 LQKENI. Trimming removed 4 bases at V and 11 bases at J, with 17 bases between. There are 13 residues in the CDR3. For the CDR3, the DNA is TGTGCCAGCTCACGCACCGGAGGGGATCGGGCTTTCTTT. As protein: CASSRTGGDRAFF.

This chain connects TRBV18 to TRBJ1-5; TRBD1 agrees at 9 bases. Trimming took 4 bases from V and 1 from J; bases not matched to a gene: 5. Germline values: CDR1 KGHSH, CDR2 LQKENI. The CDR3 extends over 16 amino acids. The CDR3 coding sequence is TGTGCCAGCTCACAACAGGGGACAGGGAGCAATCAGCCCCAGCATTTT. The encoded protein is CASSQQGTGSNQPQHF.

The rearrangement uses TRBV11-2 and TRBJ1-2; D is ambiguous. This CDR3 comprises 14 residues. V was clipped by 3 bases and J by 6 bases, with 14 bases between them. The germline gives CDR1 SGHAT, CDR2 FQNNGV. The CDR3 loop reads CASSFAPPRDGYTF. The CDR3 DNA sequence: TGTGCCAGCAGCTTTGCCCCGCCAAGGGATGGCTACACCTTC.

This clone has only one observation. The rearrangement uses TRBV2 and TRBJ2-1; the match to TRBD2 covers 8 bases. This CDR3 is 13 amino acids long. Germline loops: CDR1 SNHLY, CDR2 FYNNEI. J was trimmed by 6 bases and V by 8 bases; bases with no gene match: 6. The CDR3 is CASRSGSINEQFF. The DNA of the CDR3 is TGTGCCAGCCGCAGCGGGAGCATCAATGAGCAGTTCTTC.

The chain recombines TRBV5-1 with TRBJ2-5; D perhaps matches TRBD2 (5 bases). The CDR3 contains 13 residues. Germline V gene sequence: CDR1 SGHRS, CDR2 YFSETQ. Trimming took off 5 bases at V and 2 bases at J, with 10 bases between the two ends. CDR3 sequence: CASRMGAQETQYF. DNA of the CDR3: TGCGCCAGCAGAATGGGAGCACAAGAGACCCAGTACTTC.

The V call is TRBV5-1, the J call TRBJ2-5; the match to TRBD2 covers 9 bases. Trimming removed 4 bases from V and 5 bases from J; junction bases left unmatched: 18. CDR3 length equals 18 residues. The V gene's germline CDR1 is SGHRS and CDR2 YFSETQ. CDR3 residues: CASSPTRPLAGIGETQYF. In DNA form, the CDR3 reads TGCGCCAGCAGCCCAACACGTCCCCTAGCGGGAATCGGGGAGACCCAGTACTTC.

The chain employs TRBV30 and TRBJ2-2, with 13 nucleotides matching TRBD2. V lost 3 bases and J lost 9; bases outside the gene matches: 13. The CDR3 covers 17 residues. The germline gives CDR1 GTSNPN, CDR2 SVGIG (reference sequence). Here the CDR3 DNA reads TGTGCCTGGAGAACCGGGACTAGCGGGACATTTCAACGGGAGCTGTTTTTT. Translation: CAWRTGTSGTFQRELFF.

This chain joins TRBV14 and TRBJ2-7, with 9 bases lining up with TRBD1. V shed 6 bases and J 2 bases; nucleotides not matched to a gene: 2. CDR1 SGHDN and CDR2 FVKESK come from the germline V gene. This CDR3 region has 13 residues. The CDR3 reads CASSRQGAYEQYF. In nucleotides, the CDR3 is TGTGCCAGCAGTCGACAGGGGGCCTACGAGCAGTACTTC.

This rearrangement joins TRBV7-9 to TRBJ2-1; the D gene is possibly TRBD2 (6 bases). In germline, CDR1 is SEHNR, CDR2 FQNEAQ (reference sequence). V lost 3 bases to trimming and J lost 3 bases, with 15 bases between them. The CDR3 extends over 16 amino acids. The CDR3 DNA reads TGTGCCAGCAGCTTCCGGGACTCGGAACTCTACAATGAGCAGTTCTTC. Translated, it gives CASSFRDSELYNEQFF.

For this clone: Other DNA sequences from this sample encode an identical CDR3 as well. This chain joins TRBV9 and TRBJ2-7; TRBD2 matches at 7 bases. This CDR3 comprises 15 residues. V lost 0 bases to trimming and J lost 0 bases; unmatched junction nucleotides: 3. Germline CDR1 and CDR2: SGDLS and YYNGEE. CDR3 loop: CASSVGSGSSYEQYF. In nucleotides, the CDR3 is TGTGCCAGCAGCGTAGGTAGCGGGTCCTCCTACGAGCAGTACTTC.

A note on this clone: The same CDR3 is also encoded by other DNA sequences in this sample. This sequence joins TRBV5-1 and TRBJ2-7, with 10 bases matching TRBD1. V lost 2 bases and J lost 5; bases outside the gene matches: 1. Germline loops: CDR1 SGHRS, CDR2 YFSETQ. The CDR3 is made up of 13 amino acids. This CDR3 reads CASSFGQGDEQYF. CDR3 nucleotide sequence: TGCGCCAGCAGCTTCGGACAGGGGGACGAGCAGTACTTC.

The V gene is TRBV27, the J gene TRBJ2-5; possible D gene TRBD1, 6 bases. CDR3 size: 13 residues. Germline V gene sequence: CDR1 MNHEY, CDR2 SMNVEV (reference sequence). V was shortened by 5 bases and J by 5 bases, with 12 bases between the two germline ends. CDR3 in DNA: TGTGCCAGCAGTCGACAGGTGGGGGAGACCCAGTACTTC. Protein sequence: CASSRQVGETQYF.

As for this clone: Other DNA variants within this sample encode the same CDR3. The chain couples TRBV18 to TRBJ2-1; maybe TRBD1 (6 bases). Germline V gene sequence: CDR1 KGHSH, CDR2 LQKENI. This CDR3 is built from 13 residues. V lost 5 bases and J lost 6, with 11 bases in between. CDR3 amino acids: CASSSGQTNEQFF. In nucleotides, the CDR3 is TGTGCCAGCTCATCCGGACAGACCAATGAGCAGTTCTTC.

Notes on this clone: Other DNA sequences from this sample encode an identical CDR3 as well. This chain joins TRBV18 and TRBJ1-5; 8 bases are shared with TRBD1. V shed 3 bases and J 1 base; nucleotides not matched to a gene: 5. This CDR3 contains 16 residues. CDR1 KGHSH and CDR2 LQKENI come from the germline V gene. In DNA, the CDR3 is TGTGCCAGCTCACCTCAGGGGGCAGGCAGCAATCAGCCCCAGCATTTT. This encodes CASSPQGAGSNQPQHF.

V gene TRBV7-6 combines with J gene TRBJ2-3; the D gene is possibly TRBD2 (6 bases). The V and J ends lost 5 bases and 4 bases respectively, with 16 bases between them. The CDR3 runs 15 residues. Germline V gene lookup returns CDR1 SGHVS and CDR2 FNYEAQ. Written as DNA, the CDR3 is TGTGCCAGCAGCCCCGGGGTCGGGAGTCCAGATACGCAGTATTTT. Translation gives CASSPGVGSPDTQYF.

The rearrangement joins TRBV6-4 to TRBJ1-1, with 8 bases that match TRBD1. This CDR3 contains 13 residues. The germline gives CDR1 MRHNA, CDR2 SNTAGT. V lost 2 bases, J lost 7 bases, and 3 bases stayed unmatched. CDR3 in DNA: TGTGCCAGCAGTGACCTAGGGACAGGTGAAGCTTTCTTT. Translated, it gives CASSDLGTGEAFF.